Sample share makes the clone carrying this T cell receptor beta chain medium-sized. Its antigen is currently unknown. This entry belongs to a study of cytomegalovirus exposure and HLA in healthy donors. Among the donors, all were healthy bone marrow donors. Unrecorded immune exposures were likely, despite nominal health at sampling. This CDR3 contains 12 residues. Germline V gene sequence: CDR1 MGHDK, CDR2 SYGVNS. With 8 bases removed from V and 7 bases from J, the gap between germline ends came to 14 bases. The PCR employed 60 Vbeta primers together with 13 Jbeta primers. Sequencing was performed with immunoSEQ multiplex PCR; in TCRdb, only in-frame clones are kept and a portion is missing. The sample comprises about 160,000 clones, over 75% of which are singletons, and 1.9% rests with the top ten. Whole-study results and caveats: Researchers reported in a later analysis that common viral pathogens appeared linked to several top clusters.

Sequencing was carried out using PBMCs. This TCR came from a woman between 18 and 30 years old in good health and CMV-seronegative. The genes are TRBV25-1 and TRBJ1-2; a weak D match, TRBD1 (5 bases). The CDR3 reads CASQSGSGGYTF. The CDR3 coding sequence is TGTGCCAGCCAATCAGGGTCGGGTGGCTACACCTTC.